The 16 T cell receptor beta chains below were found in one sample sequenced in a study of Graves' ophthalmopathy and Graves' hyperthyroidism. Investigators amplified TCR beta CDR3 regions from RNA transcripts. RT-PCR was first run with HTBI primers, then multiplex PCR in a second round. TCRdb passed the multiplex PCR reads through MiXCR, listing each CDR3 protein once. The sample lists almost 750,000 distinct CDR3 sequences, 40% seen once, with 40% to 55% in the top ten. Source material: peripheral blood. Source of these receptors: an adult man with Graves' ophthalmopathy.

There are a few counts of this clonotype. CDR3: CASSFGRFSATIYF. CDR3 sequence (DNA): TGTGCCAGCAGCTTTGGACGGTTCAGTGCCACCATATATTTT. This rearrangement joins TRBV11-2 to TRBJ1-3, with D hard to call. The germline V gene has CDR1 SGHAT and CDR2 FQNNGV. Trimming took off 3 bases at V and 9 bases at J, with 15 bases between the two ends. The CDR3 runs to 14 residues. Complete variable domain (other parts from reference TRBV11-2 and TRBJ1-3): EAGVAQSPRYKIIEKRQSVAFWCNPISGHATLYWYQQILGQGPKLLIQFQNNGVVDDSQLPKDRFSAERLKGVDSTLKIQPAKLEDSAVYLCASSFGRFSATIYFGEGSWLTVV.

This clonotype was counted between two and nine times. The chain uses TRBV2 and TRBJ2-7, with TRBD1 matching 7 bases. CDR3 length: 16 amino acids. Germline V CDR1 and CDR2: SNHLY, FYNNEI. With 6 bases clipped from V and 0 bases from J, the junction kept 11 bases outside the gene matches. DNA for the CDR3: TGTGCCAGCAGCGGACCTGGGGCAGGGGGCTCCTACGAGCAGTACTTC. Its translation: CASSGPGAGGSYEQYF.

The V call is TRBV18, the J call TRBJ2-2, with D perhaps TRBD1 (6 bases). With 1 base removed from V and 5 bases from J, the gap between germline ends came to 14 bases. The germline gives CDR1 KGHSH, CDR2 LQKENI. This CDR3 is 16 amino acids long. CDR3 nucleotides: TGTGCCAGCTCACCACTCGCACAGGGTTGGACCGGGGAGCTGTTTTTT. It is translated as CASSPLAQGWTGELFF. Full variable domain (rest looked up from reference TRBV18 and TRBJ2-2): NAGVMQNPRHLVRRRGQEARLRCSPMKGHSHVYWYRQLPEEGLKFMVYLQKENIIDESGMPKERFSAEFPKEGPSILRIQQVVRGDSAAYFCASSPLAQGWTGELFFGEGSRLTVL.

The chain recombines TRBV7-9 with TRBJ2-7; D gene unclear. V lost 5 bases and J 5 bases, leaving 13 bases between the germline ends. Germline V gene sequence: CDR1 SEHNR, CDR2 FQNEAQ (reference sequence). This CDR3 is 13 amino acids long. In DNA, the CDR3 is TGTGCCAGCAGCCCGCCTGATAAGGACGAGCAGTACTTC. Translation: CASSPPDKDEQYF. Looking up the rest from reference TRBV7-9 and TRBJ2-7 gives the full variable domain: DTGVSQNPRHKITKRGQNVTFRCDPISEHNRLYWYRQTLGQGPEFLTYFQNEAQLEKSRLLSDRFSAERPKGSFSTLEIQRTEQGDSAMYLCASSPPDKDEQYFGPGTRLTVT.

The J gene is TRBJ2-5, the V gene TRBV7-9, with TRBD2 matching 9 bases. Germline V lookup: CDR1 SEHNR, CDR2 FQNEAQ (reference sequence). The CDR3 is 19 amino acids. V lost 6 bases and J lost 5; bases outside the gene matches: 22. DNA of the CDR3: TGTGCCAGCAGAGATGACAGGGACCTCTTTAGCGGGAGTCGGGAGACCCAGTACTTC. Residues: CASRDDRDLFSGSRETQYF.

The chain is built from TRBV7-9 and TRBJ2-5, with TRBD2 matching 8 bases. CDR1 is SEHNR, CDR2 FQNEAQ, per germline (reference sequence). This CDR3 contains 15 residues. V gave up 5 bases and J gave up 5 bases; unmatched junction bases: 10. CDR3 residues: CASSPGGGHAETQYF. The CDR3 coding sequence is TGTGCCAGCAGCCCGGGAGGGGGGCACGCGGAGACCCAGTACTTC.

The table lists this clonotype with a few counts. The rearrangement joins TRBV7-2 to TRBJ2-7; TRBD1 matches at 10 bases. Per the germline V gene, CDR1 is SGHTA and CDR2 is FQGNSA. The CDR3 has 14 residues. The V gene end was trimmed by 5 bases and the J gene end by 3 bases; junction bases not matched to a gene: 4. CDR3 loop: CASSQRTGGYEQYF. Written as DNA, the CDR3 is TGTGCCAGCAGCCAGCGGACAGGGGGCTACGAGCAGTACTTC.

The chain has TRBV7-9 and TRBJ1-3, with 8 positions matching TRBD1. The germline CDR1 and CDR2 sequences are SEHNR and FQNEAQ (reference sequence). The CDR3 totals 15 residues. V trimming: 6 bases; J trimming: 4 bases; junction bases outside the gene matches: 8. Here the CDR3 DNA reads TGTGCCAGCAGTGGTGGTAGGGACAGGGGAAACACCATATATTTT. It translates to CASSGGRDRGNTIYF.

The V call is TRBV25-1, the J call TRBJ2-2; perhaps D is TRBD1 or TRBD2 (6 bases each). The CDR3 is 17 amino acids. Trimming stripped 5 bases from V and 5 bases from J, with 21 bases between. The V gene's germline CDR1 is MGHDK and CDR2 SYGVNS. Here the CDR3 reads CASSPQGWEVGTGELFF. The CDR3 coding sequence is TGTGCCAGCAGTCCTCAGGGGTGGGAGGTGGGGACCGGGGAGCTGTTTTTT.

About this clonotype: A much larger clone lies one base from this, so it may be a read error. The genes are TRBV20-1 and TRBJ2-7; TRBD2 matches 8 bases. The CDR3 consists of 12 residues. The germline gives CDR1 DFQATT, CDR2 SNEGSKA (reference sequence). The CDR3 sequence: CSASGGAWEQCF. CDR3 DNA: TGCAGTGCTAGCGGGGGGGCGTGGGAGCAGTGCTTC.

V and J are TRBV5-4 and TRBJ1-3; a weak D match, TRBD1 (6 bases). The CDR3 is made up of 14 amino acids. CDR1 is SGHNT and CDR2 is YYREEE in the germline V gene (reference sequence). Trimming shortened V by 4 bases and J by 8 bases, and 16 bases separated the two germline ends. CDR3 DNA: TGTGCCAGCAGCCGAGACAGGATTGGGGACACCATATATTTT. As protein: CASSRDRIGDTIYF. The full variable domain, with the rest looked up from reference TRBV5-4 and TRBJ1-3, is ETGVTQSPTHLIKTRGQQVTLRCSSQSGHNTVSWYQQALGQGPQFIFQYYREEENGRGNFPPRFSGLQFPNYSSELNVNALELDDSALYLCASSRDRIGDTIYFGEGSWLTVV.

The chain combines TRBV2 with TRBJ2-7; D may be TRBD2 (6 bases). CDR1 SNHLY and CDR2 FYNNEI come from the germline V gene. The CDR3 sequence is 15 residues long. Trimming cost V 6 bases and J 1 base, with 16 bases left between them. The CDR3 loop reads CASSRQGGISYEQYF. Written as DNA, the CDR3 is TGTGCCAGCAGCCGTCAAGGAGGGATTTCCTACGAGCAGTACTTC.

This chain joins TRBV7-9 and TRBJ2-5; 8 bases are shared with TRBD1. CDR3 length: 18 amino acids. With 5 bases clipped from V and 4 bases from J, the junction kept 18 bases outside the gene matches. Germline loops: CDR1 SEHNR, CDR2 FQNEAQ (reference sequence). CDR3 region: CASSQGQGGAPGIETQYF. The CDR3 DNA reads as TGTGCCAGCAGCCAAGGACAGGGTGGGGCCCCCGGGATAGAGACCCAGTACTTC. The full variable domain, rest sourced from reference TRBV7-9 and TRBJ2-5, is DTGVSQNPRHKITKRGQNVTFRCDPISEHNRLYWYRQTLGQGPEFLTYFQNEAQLEKSRLLSDRFSAERPKGSFSTLEIQRTEQGDSAMYLCASSQGQGGAPGIETQYFGPGTRLLVL.

This clonotype was seen at least ten times. This chain connects TRBV7-9 to TRBJ2-7, with 7 bases identical to TRBD1. J was trimmed by 5 bases and V by 7 bases; bases with no gene match: 5. This CDR3 is built from 12 residues. Germline V gene data show CDR1 as SEHNR and CDR2 as FQNEAQ (reference sequence). CDR3 amino acids: CASTQQGNEQYF. The CDR3 bases are TGTGCCAGCACCCAACAGGGGAACGAGCAGTACTTC.

This clonotype was observed many times. The rearrangement uses TRBV2 and TRBJ1-2, with a possible D match to TRBD1 (6 bases). V lost 6 bases to trimming and J lost 3 bases, with 20 bases between them. The CDR3 covers 16 residues. The germline V gene has CDR1 SNHLY and CDR2 FYNNEI. The CDR3 reads CASSERQAGRDYGYTF. Written as DNA, the CDR3 is TGTGCCAGCAGCGAACGACAGGCCGGACGGGACTATGGCTACACCTTC.

This clonotype appeared many times. This chain joins TRBV6-1 and TRBJ1-5; D ambiguous. V was pared by 4 bases and J by 5 bases, with 12 bases between. This CDR3 is built from 14 residues. Looked up from germline, CDR1 is MNHNS and CDR2 is SASEGT. The chain's CDR3 is CASSVVGEDQPQHF. The DNA of the CDR3 is TGTGCCAGCAGTGTGGTCGGGGAGGATCAGCCCCAGCATTTT.